This TCR beta chain was sequenced in a study of T cell repertoires in cytomegalovirus infection. Study overall: Epitope selection comprised recently identified HLA-C-restricted CMV epitopes and well-studied HLA-B-restricted CMV epitopes. TCR beta signatures that were public indicated CMV infection and matching HLA type. Points from the study as a whole: Cumulative public TCR beta family frequency identified carriers of CMV plus the relevant HLA.

This clonotype was detected a few times. Its antigen is still unknown. TCRdb re-derived calls from the reads in MiXCR, one entry per CDR3 protein. Of 100,000 to 150,000 distinct CDR3 sequences in the sample, over 30% were seen once. This clonotype originated in a human donor in good health (CMV status not recorded). Some clones in this sample may be carry-over from other donors' samples. The sample in question was CD8+ T cells from cultured PBMCs, obtained from culture after CMV antigen stimulation.

The CDR3 spells CASSLEVEIAKNIQYF. The CDR3 nucleotides are TGTGCCAGCAGCCTAGAAGTGGAAATAGCCAAAAACATTCAGTACTTC. The gene calls are TRBV5-6 and TRBJ2-4; D is unclear. Trimming removed 4 bases at V and 0 bases at J, with 14 bases between. The V gene's germline CDR1 is SGHDT and CDR2 YYEEEE. This CDR3 is 16 amino acids long.